This T cell receptor beta chain was sequenced for a study of CD8+ T cells in alopecia areata. This clone was counted only a few times. Here the gene names and germline are mouse. The read terminates 4 residues ahead of where the CDR3 ends, so the germline J gene completes it. CDR3 length equals 15 residues. V was cut by 1 base and J by 1 base, with 9 bases left in between. Germline V gene lookup returns CDR1 FNHDT and CDR2 SITEND (reference sequence). Reverse transcription of extracted RNA yielded cDNA, which provided the sequencing template. Measured with immunoSEQ multiplex PCR; TCRdb has only the in-frame clones, and not every one. The record shows about 300,000 clones for this sample, with no singletons present. The pooled cutaneous lymph node cells were sorted using several markers (CD4, CD8alpha, NKG2D, NKG2ACE and others).

Sequencing used CD4+ T cells sorted from a lymph node. The chain links TRBV19 to TRBJ2-1, with TRBD1 as a possible D gene (6 bases). This clonotype was obtained from a C3H/HeJ mouse with alopecia areata. Mice of this strain are of MHC haplotype H2-k. Incomplete CDR3 DNA: TGTGCCAGCAGTATAAGGGACAAGAACTATGCT. Residues: CASSIRDKNYA. The CDR3 in full is CASSIRDKNYAEQFF.